This TCR beta chain appears in the sequencing data of a study of T cell responses to AZD1222 COVID-19 vaccine. The overall study: Second-dose schedules of about 4 or about 12 weeks were combined.

Germline CDR1 and CDR2: SEHNR and FQNEAQ (reference sequence). V was pared by 5 bases and J by 0 bases, with 8 bases of the junction left unmatched. The CDR3 runs to 17 residues. Broader study findings: Among AZD1222 vaccinees, only 5 to 7 were seropositive at baseline.

Sequencing was performed with immunoSEQ multiplex PCR; in TCRdb, only in-frame clones are kept and a portion is missing. In the table there are approximately 110,000 clones, 70% to 90% of which are singletons. This clone appeared once. As yet, its antigen is unknown. The TCR originated in an adult in good health. Sequenced material: peripheral blood, taken on day 0 of AZD1222 vaccination. The chain couples TRBV7-9 to TRBJ2-2; TRBD2 aligns across 8 bases. The CDR3 sequence: CASSPTFGGANTGELFF. The CDR3 coding sequence is TGTGCCAGCAGCCCAACTTTCGGGGGGGCGAACACCGGGGAGCTGTTTTTT.